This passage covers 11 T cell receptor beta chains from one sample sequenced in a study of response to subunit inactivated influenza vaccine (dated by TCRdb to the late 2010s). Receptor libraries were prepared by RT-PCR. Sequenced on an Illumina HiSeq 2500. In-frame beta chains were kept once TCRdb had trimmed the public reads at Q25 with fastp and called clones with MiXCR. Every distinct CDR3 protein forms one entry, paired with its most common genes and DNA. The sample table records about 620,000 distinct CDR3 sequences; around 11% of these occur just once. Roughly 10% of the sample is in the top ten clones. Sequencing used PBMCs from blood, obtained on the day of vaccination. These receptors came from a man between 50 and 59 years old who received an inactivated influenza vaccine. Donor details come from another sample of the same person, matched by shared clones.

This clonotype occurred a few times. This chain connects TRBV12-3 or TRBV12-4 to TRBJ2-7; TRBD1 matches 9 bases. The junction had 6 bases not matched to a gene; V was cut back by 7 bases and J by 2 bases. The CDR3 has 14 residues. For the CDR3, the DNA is TGTGCCAGCAAACCCGGGACAGGGACCTACGAGCAGTACTTC. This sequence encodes CASKPGTGTYEQYF.

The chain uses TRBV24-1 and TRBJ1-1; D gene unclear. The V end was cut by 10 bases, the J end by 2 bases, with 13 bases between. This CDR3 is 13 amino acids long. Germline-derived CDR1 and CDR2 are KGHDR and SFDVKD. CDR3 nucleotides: TGTGCCACTGCGACTGGGGTAAACACTGAAGCTTTCTTT. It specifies CATATGVNTEAFF.

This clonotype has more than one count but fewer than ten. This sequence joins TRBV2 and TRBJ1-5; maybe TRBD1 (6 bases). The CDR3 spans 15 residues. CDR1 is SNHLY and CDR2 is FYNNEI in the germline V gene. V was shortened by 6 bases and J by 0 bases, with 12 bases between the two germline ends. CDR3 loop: CASRTPGASNQPQHF. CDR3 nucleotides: TGTGCCAGCAGAACTCCAGGGGCTAGCAATCAGCCCCAGCATTTT.

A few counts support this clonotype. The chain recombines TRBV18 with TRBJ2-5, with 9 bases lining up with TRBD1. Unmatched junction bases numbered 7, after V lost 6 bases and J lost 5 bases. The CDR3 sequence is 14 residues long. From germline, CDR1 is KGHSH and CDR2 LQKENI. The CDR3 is CASSLRGTGETQYF. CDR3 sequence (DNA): TGTGCCAGCTCGCTCCGGGGGACAGGGGAGACCCAGTACTTC.

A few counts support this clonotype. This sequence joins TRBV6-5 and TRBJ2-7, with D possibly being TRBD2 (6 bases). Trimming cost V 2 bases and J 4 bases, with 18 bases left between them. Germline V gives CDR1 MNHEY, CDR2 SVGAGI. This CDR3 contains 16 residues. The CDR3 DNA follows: TGTGCCAGCAGTTACCAAACTAGGTTCGGGAGTTACGAGCAGTACTTC. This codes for CASSYQTRFGSYEQYF.

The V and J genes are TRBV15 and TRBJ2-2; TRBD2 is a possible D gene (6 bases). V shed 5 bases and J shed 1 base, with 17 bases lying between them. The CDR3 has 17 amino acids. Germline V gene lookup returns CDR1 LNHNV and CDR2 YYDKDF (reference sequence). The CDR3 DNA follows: TGTGCCACCAGCGGAGGGACCGTGGTGGTGAACACCGGGGAGCTGTTTTTT. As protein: CATSGGTVVVNTGELFF.

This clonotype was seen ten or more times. The CDR3 DNA reads as TGTGCCAGCAGCTCACCCATGAAAAGCACAGATACGCAGTATTTT. Translation gives CASSSPMKSTDTQYF. The rearrangement joins TRBV5-6 to TRBJ2-3, with D unresolved. The length of the CDR3 is 15 residues. Germline CDR1 SGHDT, CDR2 YYEEEE. The V and J ends lost 3 bases and 0 bases respectively, with 11 bases between them. The variable domain in full, completed from reference TRBV5-6 and TRBJ2-3, reads DAGVTQSPTHLIKTRGQQVTLRCSPKSGHDTVSWYQQALGQGPQFIFQYYEEEERQRGNFPDRFSGHQFPNYSSELNVNALLLGDSALYLCASSSPMKSTDTQYFGPGTRLTVL.

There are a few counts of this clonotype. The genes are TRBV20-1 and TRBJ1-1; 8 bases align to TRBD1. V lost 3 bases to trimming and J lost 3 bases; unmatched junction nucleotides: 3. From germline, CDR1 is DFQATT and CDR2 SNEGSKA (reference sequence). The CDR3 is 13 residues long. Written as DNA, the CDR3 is TGCAGTGCTAGCAGGGGGCAGTACACTGAAGCTTTCTTT. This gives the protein CSASRGQYTEAFF.

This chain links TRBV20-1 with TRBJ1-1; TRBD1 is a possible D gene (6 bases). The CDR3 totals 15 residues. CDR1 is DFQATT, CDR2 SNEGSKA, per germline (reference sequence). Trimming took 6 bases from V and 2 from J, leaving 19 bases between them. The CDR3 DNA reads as TGCAGTGCAAACCTGGGGGGGGGCAAAAACACTGAAGCTTTCTTT. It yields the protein CSANLGGGKNTEAFF.

The DNA of the CDR3 is TGTGCCAGCAGTCCCCCCCCGCTCTTCGACACCGGGGAGCTGTTTTTT. Amino acid sequence: CASSPPPLFDTGELFF. V and J are TRBV6-1 and TRBJ2-2; D not certain. The ends were cut back, 5 bases at V and 3 bases at J, with 16 bases in the middle. The germline V gene encodes CDR1 MNHNS and CDR2 SASEGT. This CDR3 region has 16 residues.

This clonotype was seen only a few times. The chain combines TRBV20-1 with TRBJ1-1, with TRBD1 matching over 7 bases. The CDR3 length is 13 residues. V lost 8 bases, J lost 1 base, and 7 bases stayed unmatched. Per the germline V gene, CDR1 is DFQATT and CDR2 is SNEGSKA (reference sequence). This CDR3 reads CSTPGTANTEAFF. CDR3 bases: TGCAGTACCCCCGGGACAGCGAACACTGAAGCTTTCTTT.